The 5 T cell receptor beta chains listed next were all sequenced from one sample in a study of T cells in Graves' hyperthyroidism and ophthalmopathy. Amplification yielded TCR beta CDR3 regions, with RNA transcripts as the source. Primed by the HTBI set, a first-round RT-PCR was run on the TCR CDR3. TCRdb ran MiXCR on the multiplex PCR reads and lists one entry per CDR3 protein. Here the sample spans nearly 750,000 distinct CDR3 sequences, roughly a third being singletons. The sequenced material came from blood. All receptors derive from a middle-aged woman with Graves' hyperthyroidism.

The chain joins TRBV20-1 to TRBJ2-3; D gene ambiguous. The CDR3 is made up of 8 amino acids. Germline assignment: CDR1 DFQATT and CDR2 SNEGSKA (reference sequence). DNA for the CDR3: TGCAGCATGACACCGCAGTATTTT. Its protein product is CSMTPQYF.

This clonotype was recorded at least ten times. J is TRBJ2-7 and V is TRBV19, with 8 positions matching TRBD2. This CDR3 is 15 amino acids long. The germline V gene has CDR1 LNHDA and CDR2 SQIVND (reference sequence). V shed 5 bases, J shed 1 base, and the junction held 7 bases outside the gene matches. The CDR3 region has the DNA TGTGCCAGTAGTCGAACTGCGGGAGGATCCTACGAGCAGTACTTC. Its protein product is CASSRTAGGSYEQYF.

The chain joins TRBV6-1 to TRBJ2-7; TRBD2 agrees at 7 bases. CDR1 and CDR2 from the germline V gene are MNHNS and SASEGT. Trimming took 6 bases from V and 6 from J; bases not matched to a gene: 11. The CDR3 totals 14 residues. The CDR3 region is CASSQPREAVEQYF. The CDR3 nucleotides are TGTGCCAGCAGCCAGCCCCGGGAGGCCGTCGAGCAGTACTTC.

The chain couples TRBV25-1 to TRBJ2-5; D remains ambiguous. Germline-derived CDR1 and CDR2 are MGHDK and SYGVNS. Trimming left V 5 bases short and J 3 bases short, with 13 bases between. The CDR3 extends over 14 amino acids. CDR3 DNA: TGTGCCAGCAGTCTCCTGAGGTCCGAAGAGACCCAGTACTTC. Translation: CASSLLRSEETQYF.

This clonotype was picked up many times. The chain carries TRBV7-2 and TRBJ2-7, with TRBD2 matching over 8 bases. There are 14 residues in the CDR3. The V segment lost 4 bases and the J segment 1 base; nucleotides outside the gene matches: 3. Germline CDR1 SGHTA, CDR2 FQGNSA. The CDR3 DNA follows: TGTGCCAGCAGCTCCGGGACTAGATCCTACGAGCAGTACTTC. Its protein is CASSSGTRSYEQYF. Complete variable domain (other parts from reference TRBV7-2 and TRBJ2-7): GAGVSQSPSNKVTEKGKDVELRCDPISGHTALYWYRQSLGQGLEFLIYFQGNSAPDKSGLPSDRFSAERTGGSVSTLTIQRTQQEDSAVYLCASSSGTRSYEQYFGPGTRLTVT.